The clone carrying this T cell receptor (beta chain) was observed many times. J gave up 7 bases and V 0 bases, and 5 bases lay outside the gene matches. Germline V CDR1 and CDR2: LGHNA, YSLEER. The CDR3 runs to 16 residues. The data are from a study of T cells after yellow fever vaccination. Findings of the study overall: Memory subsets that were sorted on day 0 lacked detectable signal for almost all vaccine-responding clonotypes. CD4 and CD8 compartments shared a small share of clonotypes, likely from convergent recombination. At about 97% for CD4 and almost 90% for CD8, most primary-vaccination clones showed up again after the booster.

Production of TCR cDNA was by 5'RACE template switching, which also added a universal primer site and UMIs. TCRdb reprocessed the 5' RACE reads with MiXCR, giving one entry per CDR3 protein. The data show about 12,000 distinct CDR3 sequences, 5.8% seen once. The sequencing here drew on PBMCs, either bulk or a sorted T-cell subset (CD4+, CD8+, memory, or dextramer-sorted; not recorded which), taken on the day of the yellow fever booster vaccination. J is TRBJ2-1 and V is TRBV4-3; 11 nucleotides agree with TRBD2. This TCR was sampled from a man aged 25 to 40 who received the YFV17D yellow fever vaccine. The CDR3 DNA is TGCGCCAGCAGCCAAGATCGGGCTAGCGGGGGGAATGAGCAGTTCTTC. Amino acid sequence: CASSQDRASGGNEQFF.